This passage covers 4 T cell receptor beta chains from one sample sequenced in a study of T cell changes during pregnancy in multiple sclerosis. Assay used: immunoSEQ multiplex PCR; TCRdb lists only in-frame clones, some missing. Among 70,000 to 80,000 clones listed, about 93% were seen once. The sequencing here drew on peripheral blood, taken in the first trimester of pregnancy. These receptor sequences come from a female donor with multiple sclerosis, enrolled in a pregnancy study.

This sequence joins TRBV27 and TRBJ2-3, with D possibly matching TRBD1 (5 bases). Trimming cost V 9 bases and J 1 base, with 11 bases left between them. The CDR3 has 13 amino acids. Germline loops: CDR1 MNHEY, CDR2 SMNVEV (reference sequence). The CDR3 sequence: CARATECTDTQYF. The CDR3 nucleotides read TGTGCCAGGGCGACAGAGTGCACAGATACGCAGTATTTT.

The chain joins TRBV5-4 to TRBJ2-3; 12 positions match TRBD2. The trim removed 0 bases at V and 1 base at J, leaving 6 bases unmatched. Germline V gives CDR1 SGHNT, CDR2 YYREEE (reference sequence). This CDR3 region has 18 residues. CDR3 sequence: CASSLGLAGGPGTDTQYF. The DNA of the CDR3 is TGTGCCAGCAGCTTGGGGCTAGCGGGAGGGCCTGGCACAGATACGCAGTATTTT.

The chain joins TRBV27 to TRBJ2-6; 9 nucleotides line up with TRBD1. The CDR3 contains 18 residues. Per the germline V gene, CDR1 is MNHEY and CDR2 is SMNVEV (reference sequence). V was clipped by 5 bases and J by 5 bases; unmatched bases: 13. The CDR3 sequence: CASSAGTGTTYRANVLTF. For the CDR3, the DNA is TGTGCCAGCAGTGCCGGGACAGGGACCACCTATAGGGCCAACGTCCTGACTTTC.

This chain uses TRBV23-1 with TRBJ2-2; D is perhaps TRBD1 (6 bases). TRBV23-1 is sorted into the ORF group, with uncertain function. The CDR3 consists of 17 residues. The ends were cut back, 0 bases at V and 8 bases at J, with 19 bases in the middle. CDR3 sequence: CASSQSGADRPKGELFF. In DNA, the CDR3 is TGCGCCAGCAGTCAATCGGGGGCAGACCGTCCTAAAGGGGAGCTGTTTTTT.